These T cell receptor beta chains were read from a single sample in a study of early T cells in non-severe SARS-CoV-2 infection. One entry per CDR3 protein results from TCRdb running MiXCR on the 5' RACE reads. The sample holds more than 20,000 distinct CDR3 sequences, nearly 5.5% seen once. Sequencing was carried out using whole blood. Receptor source: an adult who was a healthcare worker with PCR-confirmed SARS-CoV-2 infection or an uninfected control (not recorded which). Each CDR3 is given with its conserved first and last residue. The D gene is left open where the match is weak. Where a row states a size, it is once, few, many or the class of an expanded clone; other rows omit it.

j_gene | v_gene | abundance | d_gene | CDR3aa | CDR3nt
TRBJ1-5 | TRBV18 | few | TRBD1 | CASSQGQINNQPQHF | TGTGCCAGCTCACAGGGACAGATTAATAATCAGCCCCAGCATTTT
TRBJ2-3 | TRBV24-1 | many | . | CATSDKRDTQYF | TGTGCCACCAGTGATAAGAGGGATACGCAGTATTTT
TRBJ2-5 | TRBV29-1 | many | . | CSVQRETQYF | TGCAGCGTTCAAAGAGAGACCCAGTACTTC
TRBJ2-7 | TRBV20-1 | few | TRBD1 | CSARDRTGGASEQYF | TGCAGTGCTAGAGACCGGACAGGGGGGGCCTCCGAGCAGTACTTC
TRBJ2-7 | TRBV7-2 | many | TRBD2 | CASSSLASGSDEQYF | TGTGCCAGCAGCTCCCTCGCTAGCGGGAGTGACGAGCAGTACTTC
TRBJ2-3 | TRBV29-1 | many | TRBD2 | CSVIGLAGVTDTQYF | TGCAGCGTCATAGGACTAGCGGGAGTCACAGATACGCAGTATTTT
TRBJ2-3 | TRBV9 | many | TRBD2 | CASSPRAGPTSTDTQYF | TGTGCCAGCAGCCCAAGAGCGGGGCCGACCTCCACAGATACGCAGTATTTT
TRBJ2-6 | TRBV3-1 | . | . | CASSSGAGANVLTF | TGTGCCAGCAGCTCGGGTGCTGGGGCCAACGTCCTGACTTTC
TRBJ1-2 | TRBV2 | . | TRBD1 | CASKGTGAIGYTF | TGTGCCAGCAAAGGGACAGGGGCCATAGGCTACACCTTC
TRBJ2-5 | TRBV20-1 | many | TRBD2 | CSARAGGQETQYF | TGCAGTGCTAGAGCGGGGGGGCAAGAGACCCAGTACTTC
TRBJ2-1 | TRBV4-1 | medium-sized | . | CASSQDSRYENEQFF | TGCGCCAGCAGCCAAGATTCGCGGTATGAGAATGAGCAGTTCTTC
TRBJ2-7 | TRBV6-2/TRBV6-3 | many | . | CASSRSGSTYEQYF | TGTGCCAGCAGCCGCAGCGGGTCGACCTACGAGCAGTACTTC
TRBJ2-7 | TRBV6-2/TRBV6-3 | few | . | CASSTTYEQYF | TGTGCCAGCAGTACAACCTACGAGCAGTACTTC
TRBJ2-5 | TRBV7-6 | few | TRBD2 | CASSLGAGSGETQYF | TGTGCCAGCAGCTTAGGAGCGGGATCGGGGGAGACCCAGTACTTC
TRBJ1-1 | TRBV4-3 | many | . | CASSQDRGVNTEAFF | TGCGCCAGCAGCCAAGATAGGGGAGTGAACACTGAAGCTTTCTTT
TRBJ1-2 | TRBV10-3 | few | . | CAISDKDTKYGYTF | TGTGCCATCAGTGATAAGGACACGAAGTATGGCTACACCTTC
TRBJ1-1 | TRBV9 | many | TRBD1 | CASSVGLTGERTEAFF | TGTGCCAGCAGCGTAGGGTTGACAGGGGAGAGGACTGAAGCTTTCTTT
TRBJ2-2 | TRBV7-2 | few | . | CASSLIQSTGELFF | TGTGCCAGCAGCTTAATCCAGTCCACCGGGGAGCTGTTTTTT
TRBJ2-2 | TRBV4-3 | . | TRBD1 | CASSQETDRDPNLGTGELFF | TGCGCCAGCAGCCAAGAAACTGACAGGGACCCGAACCTGGGCACCGGGGAGCTGTTTTTT
TRBJ1-6 | TRBV27 | many | . | CASSLRVEQSNSPLHF | TGTGCCAGCAGTTTAAGGGTGGAACAGAGTAATTCACCCCTCCACTTT
TRBJ1-5 | TRBV25-1 | many | . | CASSEGRQTHQPQHF | TGTGCCAGCAGTGAAGGACGCCAGACACATCAGCCCCAGCATTTT
TRBJ2-2 | TRBV6-5 | few | TRBD2 | CASIRTSGRGVEPGELFF | TGTGCCAGCATCAGGACTAGCGGGAGAGGGGTTGAACCCGGGGAGCTGTTTTTT
TRBJ2-3 | TRBV7-2 | . | . | CASTRESPSTDTQYF | TGTGCCAGCACCCGGGAGTCCCCTAGCACAGATACGCAGTATTTT
TRBJ1-3 | TRBV21-1 | many | . | CASSKPPNRTENTIYF | TGTGCCAGCAGCAAACCCCCGAACAGGACTGAAAACACCATATATTTT
TRBJ1-3 | TRBV29-1 | many | . | CSVDGGAGNTIYF | TGCAGCGTTGATGGGGGGGCTGGAAACACCATATATTTT
TRBJ2-7 | TRBV19 | many | . | CASSIEDSQSYEQYF | TGTGCCAGTAGTATAGAGGACAGTCAGTCCTACGAGCAGTACTTC
TRBJ2-7 | TRBV5-1 | many | . | CASSFGATSYEQYF | TGCGCCAGCAGCTTCGGGGCTACATCCTACGAGCAGTACTTC
TRBJ2-6 | TRBV6-6 | many | . | CASIRTQGSGANVLTF | TGTGCCAGCATTAGGACACAGGGCTCTGGGGCCAACGTCCTGACTTTC
TRBJ2-7 | TRBV3-1 | many | . | CASSQGGDEQYF | TGTGCCAGCAGCCAAGGTGGGGACGAGCAGTACTTC
TRBJ2-4 | TRBV12-5 | . | TRBD2 | CASGLLASGSGSKNIQYF | TGTGCTAGTGGTTTGTTGGCTAGCGGGAGCGGCTCCAAAAACATTCAGTACTTC
TRBJ2-1 | TRBV20-1 | many | . | CSASTPTSYNEQFF | TGCAGTGCTAGTACCCCCACCTCCTACAATGAGCAGTTCTTC
TRBJ1-2 | TRBV7-3 | many | TRBD1 | CASSLKGGTGANYGYTF | TGTGCCAGCAGCTTAAAGGGAGGGACAGGAGCTAACTATGGCTACACCTTC
TRBJ1-1 | TRBV4-2 | . | . | CASSQGNPEAFF | TGTGCCAGCAGCCAAGGTAACCCTGAAGCTTTCTTT
TRBJ1-1 | TRBV28 | many | . | CASSPRGEAFF | TGTGCCAGCAGTCCCCGGGGAGAAGCTTTCTTT
TRBJ2-2 | TRBV29-1 | . | TRBD1 | CSVEVAGTGTGELFF | TGCAGCGTTGAAGTTGCCGGGACAGGGACCGGGGAGCTGTTTTTT
TRBJ2-3 | TRBV7-6 | many | . | CASSLQQHDTQYF | TGTGCCAGCAGCTTACAACAACATGATACGCAGTATTTT
TRBJ1-1 | TRBV5-1 | many | . | CASSSGGSEAFF | TGCGCCAGCAGCTCGGGGGGCTCTGAAGCTTTCTTT